Listed below are T cell receptor beta chains from one sample, sequenced in a study of T cells in Graves' hyperthyroidism and ophthalmopathy. MiXCR, applied by TCRdb to the multiplex PCR reads, yields one record per CDR3 protein. Among roughly 630,000 distinct CDR3 sequences listed, around 14% were seen once. Sequencing was done on a sample of blood. The receptor set was obtained from a woman in her 30s with Graves' hyperthyroidism. Both conserved end residues are part of each CDR3. The D gene is left open where the match is weak. Clone sizes are given selectively: once, few, many, or a class where the clone is expanded.

TRBV6-2/TRBV6-3,-,-,TRBJ2-2,TGTGCCAGCAGTTACCAGAACACCGGGGAGCTGTTTTTT,CASSYQNTGELFF
TRBV6-5,once,TRBD2,TRBJ2-2,TGTGCCAGCAGTTACGCGGGAGGGGCCCACAACGGGGAGCTGTTTTTT,CASSYAGGAHNGELFF
TRBV4-2,-,-,TRBJ2-3,TGTGCCAGCAGCCAAGCGGGAGTCGGCACAGATACGCAGTATTTT,CASSQAGVGTDTQYF
TRBV30,-,-,TRBJ1-6,TGTGCCTGGAGTGTAAGTGTCAGGGGTAATTCACCCCTCCACTTT,CAWSVSVRGNSPLHF
TRBV11-2,many,TRBD1,TRBJ2-2,TGTGCCAGCAGCTTAACAGGGGGAATTGACGGGGAGCTGTTTTTT,CASSLTGGIDGELFF
TRBV7-9,many,-,TRBJ1-1,TGTGCCAGCAGCTTATTAACACCGTCGAACACTGAAGCTTTCTTT,CASSLLTPSNTEAFF
TRBV6-1,many,TRBD2,TRBJ2-4,TGTGCCAGCAGTGGGGGACTAGCGGTAGCCAAAAACATTCAGTACTTC,CASSGGLAVAKNIQYF
TRBV7-2,many,-,TRBJ1-5,TGTGCCAGTGCAAAGATGGGGAATAGCAATCAGCCCCAGCATTTT,CASAKMGNSNQPQHF
TRBV4-1,-,-,TRBJ1-1,TGCGCCAGCAGCCGAGGTACTGGCCATGAAGCTTTCTTT,CASSRGTGHEAFF
TRBV5-1,many,TRBD1,TRBJ2-2,TGCGCCAGCAGTTGGACAGGGTCTACCGGGGAGCTGTTTTTT,CASSWTGSTGELFF
TRBV7-9,few,-,TRBJ2-1,TGTGCCAGCACCCAAACCCGGGACACCAAATGGGGGAATGAGCAGTTCTTC,CASTQTRDTKWGNEQFF
TRBV6-2/TRBV6-3,many,-,TRBJ2-1,TGTGCCAGCAGGGGGGGCGGAGGTCGGGATGAGCAGTTCTTC,CASRGGGGRDEQFF
TRBV30,-,TRBD2,TRBJ2-1,TGTGCCTGGAGGGACCGCCCCCTGTCGGGGGGCTACAATGAGCAGTTCTTC,CAWRDRPLSGGYNEQFF
TRBV10-3,few,-,TRBJ2-1,TGTGCCATCAGTGAGTCGCTGGCGGGCGATGGGCAGTTCTTC,CAISESLAGDGQFF
TRBV6-1,many,-,TRBJ2-5,TGTGCCAGCAGGGCATTCAAAGAGACCCAGTACTTC,CASRAFKETQYF
TRBV2,many,-,TRBJ1-5,TGTGCCAGCAACCCCCTGACTAGCAATCAGCCCCAGCATTTT,CASNPLTSNQPQHF
TRBV7-8,once,-,TRBJ1-4,TGTGCCAGCAGCTTCAGACCGTCGAGTGAAAAACTGTTTTTT,CASSFRPSSEKLFF
TRBV6-5,-,TRBD2,TRBJ2-7,TGTGCCAGCAGTTACTCAGGCGGGAGGGCTTACTACGAGCAGTACTTC,CASSYSGGRAYYEQYF
TRBV7-2,many,-,TRBJ1-1,TGTGCCAGCAGCTTACTTGTTCGTAGGACTGAAGCTTTCTTT,CASSLLVRRTEAFF
TRBV24-1,-,-,TRBJ2-5,TGTGCCACCAGTGGTTGGGGCTTGGGGGAGACCCAGTACTTC,CATSGWGLGETQYF
TRBV19,once,TRBD2,TRBJ2-1,TGTGCCAGTAGTATACGGACTAGCGAGAACAATGAGCAGTTCTTC,CASSIRTSENNEQFF
TRBV27,-,-,TRBJ1-6,TGTGCCAGCAGGTGGGGGTATGCTTCACCCCTCCACTTT,CASRWGYASPLHF
TRBV7-3,-,TRBD1,TRBJ2-1,TGTGCCAGCAGCTTAACCGGGACAGGGGGCTTCAATGAGCAGTTCTTC,CASSLTGTGGFNEQFF
TRBV6-1,many,TRBD2,TRBJ2-7,TGTGCCAGCAGTGCCCGTGGACTAGCGGGAACTACCCACCCCCTATACGAGCAGTACTTC,CASSARGLAGTTHPLYEQYF
TRBV2,-,TRBD2,TRBJ2-3,TGTGCCAGCAGTGCCGGGACTAGCGGGGATACGCAGTATTTT,CASSAGTSGDTQYF
TRBV19,-,TRBD2,TRBJ2-1,TGTGCCAGTAGTATATTCTTGAGCGGGAGTCCCAATGAGCAGTTCTTC,CASSIFLSGSPNEQFF
TRBV6-1,-,-,TRBJ2-7,TGTGCCAGCAGTCCGGACGGGTCTGTCGAGCAGTACTTC,CASSPDGSVEQYF
TRBV20-1,many,-,TRBJ1-4,TGCAGTGCTAGGAGGGTTAGTGGTAATGAAAAACTGTTTTTT,CSARRVSGNEKLFF
TRBV4-1,few,TRBD2,TRBJ2-1,TGCGCCAGCAGCCAAGAGGGACTAGCGGGAACCTACAATGAGCAGTTCTTC,CASSQEGLAGTYNEQFF
TRBV5-6,many,-,TRBJ2-3,TGTGCCAGCAGCTTCCGAACGGTAGGGGGGTCAGATACGCAGTATTTT,CASSFRTVGGSDTQYF
TRBV30,few,-,TRBJ2-1,TGTGCCTGGACCAAAGAGGGCAGGCCCCACGGTGAGCAGTTCTTC,CAWTKEGRPHGEQFF
TRBV7-2,-,TRBD2,TRBJ2-3,TGTGCCAGCAGCGCGGGACTAGCGGGCTCCGGGGATACGCAGTATTTT,CASSAGLAGSGDTQYF
TRBV12-5,few,TRBD1,TRBJ2-7,TGTGCTAGTGGTTTGTACATTGGGGTCAGGGGGCTCGAGCAGTACTTC,CASGLYIGVRGLEQYF